Listed here are 15 T cell receptor beta chains from one sample, sequenced in a study of cytomegalovirus exposure and HLA in healthy donors. With 60 Vbeta and 13 Jbeta primers, the PCR was carried out. Sequencing was performed with immunoSEQ multiplex PCR; in TCRdb, only in-frame clones are kept and a portion is missing. This sample carries 150,000 to 200,000 clones, more than 70% of them seen once, and the ten largest clones take approximately 1.1%. Sequencing used PBMCs. These receptors were obtained from a woman in her thirties or forties in good health and CMV-seronegative.

The gene calls are TRBV28 and TRBJ1-2, with D possibly being TRBD1 (5 bases). This CDR3 region has 14 residues. V shed 7 bases and J shed 2 bases, with 14 bases lying between them. Per the germline V gene, CDR1 is MDHEN and CDR2 is SYDVKM. CDR3: CASIGGAANYGYTF. The CDR3 nucleotides are TGTGCCAGCATAGGAGGGGCCGCGAACTATGGCTACACCTTC.

This sequence joins TRBV10-3 and TRBJ2-7, with a weak D call TRBD2 (6 bases). The V gene's germline CDR1 is ENHRY and CDR2 SYGVKD. V lost 2 bases and J 0 bases, leaving 11 bases between the germline ends. The CDR3 has 15 residues. CDR3 DNA: TGTGCCATCAGTGAGGTGGAGCGGGTCTCCTACGAGCAGTACTTC. This codes for CAISEVERVSYEQYF.

The CDR3 spells CATSRVIGGRAEPKKGEQFF. The CDR3 DNA sequence: TGTGCCACCAGCAGAGTAATCGGCGGGAGGGCCGAACCGAAAAAGGGTGAGCAGTTCTTC. The chain joins TRBV15 to TRBJ2-1; 9 nucleotides align to TRBD2. The germline V gene encodes CDR1 LNHNV and CDR2 YYDKDF (reference sequence). Trimming cost V 1 base and J 9 bases; bases outside gene matches: 22. CDR3 length equals 20 residues. Full variable domain (outside the CDR3, taken from reference TRBV15 and TRBJ2-1): DAMVIQNPRYQVTQFGKPVTLSCSQTLNHNVMYWYQQKSSQAPKLLFHYYDKDFNNEADTPDNFQSRRPNTSFCFLDIRSPGLGDTAMYLCATSRVIGGRAEPKKGEQFFGPGTRLTVL.

The chain is built from TRBV5-6 and TRBJ1-5; D gene unclear. Trimming took off 4 bases at V and 4 bases at J, with 15 bases between the two ends. The CDR3 extends over 15 amino acids. Germline V CDR1 and CDR2: SGHDT, YYEEEE. CDR3 in amino acids: CASSKVEYSNQPQHF. The CDR3 DNA is TGTGCCAGCAGCAAGGTGGAGTATAGTAATCAGCCCCAGCATTTT.

This rearrangement joins TRBV5-1 to TRBJ2-1; TRBD2 agrees at 11 bases. The CDR3 consists of 14 residues. Per the germline V gene, CDR1 is SGHRS and CDR2 is YFSETQ. V gave up 5 bases and J gave up 10 bases; unmatched junction bases: 8. CDR3 in DNA: TGCGCCAGCAGAAAGGGACTAGCGGTTGACGAGCAGTTCTTC. This sequence encodes CASRKGLAVDEQFF.

This clone was recorded only once. V usage is TRBV10-1 and J usage is TRBJ1-5, with unresolved D. The ends were cut back, 11 bases at V and 2 bases at J, with 19 bases in the middle. Germline CDR1 WNHNN, CDR2 SYGVQD (reference sequence). The CDR3 is 15 residues long. The CDR3 DNA reads as TGCGCCGGGCTGAAAGGTAAGTTTTGCAATCAGCCCCAGCATTTT. Amino acid sequence: CAGLKGKFCNQPQHF.

The J gene is TRBJ1-5, the V gene TRBV30, with D tentatively TRBD1 (5 bases). The CDR3 loop spans 15 amino acids. Per the germline V gene, CDR1 is GTSNPN and CDR2 is SVGIG (reference sequence). V was cut by 2 bases and J by 5 bases, with 16 bases left in between. The CDR3 DNA sequence: TGTGCCTGGAGTATCGGACATACGCCTTATCAGCCCCAGCATTTT. Protein product: CAWSIGHTPYQPQHF.

DNA of the CDR3: TGTGCCAGCAGCGTTAAGACTAGCGTTTTCTACGAGCAGTACGTC. Its translation: CASSVKTSVFYEQYV. The genes are TRBV21-1 and TRBJ2-7; the table calls TRBD2, which could not be checked here. TRBV21-1 is a pseudogene segment. This CDR3 spans 15 amino acids.

This rearrangement joins TRBV13 to TRBJ2-5, with 8 bases lining up with TRBD1. Germline trimming cut 6 bases from V and 3 bases from J; bases unmatched to any gene: 6. CDR3 length: 14 residues. The germline V gene has CDR1 PRHDT and CDR2 FYEKMQ (reference sequence). The CDR3 sequence is CASSFRQGKETQYF. DNA of the CDR3: TGTGCCAGCAGTTTCCGACAGGGGAAAGAGACCCAGTACTTC.

The sample holds one count of this clone. This chain uses TRBV4-1 with TRBJ2-7; 7 nucleotides agree with TRBD2. From germline, CDR1 is MGHRA and CDR2 YSYEKL. V shed 10 bases, J shed 2 bases, and the junction held 11 bases outside the gene matches. This CDR3 spans 14 amino acids. This CDR3 is CANNGLADTYEQYV. The DNA of the CDR3 is TGCGCCAACAACGGGCTAGCGGACACCTACGAGCAGTACGTC.

Only a few counts were recorded for this clone. The chain couples TRBV2 to TRBJ2-2, with D tentatively TRBD1 (5 bases). There are 13 residues in the CDR3. CDR1 and CDR2 (germline): SNHLY, FYNNEI. Trimming pared 7 bases from V and 8 bases from J, leaving 14 bases between. The CDR3 sequence is CASTEGVSGELFF. In nucleotides, the CDR3 is TGTGCCAGCACCGAAGGGGTCTCGGGGGAGCTGTTTTTT.

This chain links TRBV30 with TRBJ2-6, with D possibly being TRBD2 (5 bases). The CDR3 extends over 15 amino acids. Germline CDR1 GTSNPN, CDR2 SVGIG (reference sequence). V was cut by 1 base and J by 0 bases, with 7 bases left in between. Here the CDR3 DNA reads TGTGCCTGGAGTGGGGGAGACTCTGGGGCCAACGTCCTGACTTTC. Translation: CAWSGGDSGANVLTF.

The chain joins TRBV19 to TRBJ1-5; D ambiguous. Germline V lookup: CDR1 LNHDA, CDR2 SQIVND (reference sequence). With 5 bases removed from V and 7 bases from J, the gap between germline ends came to 9 bases. The CDR3 has 12 residues. This chain's CDR3 is CASSPQRQPQHF. The CDR3 nucleotides read TGTGCCAGTAGTCCCCAGAGGCAGCCCCAGCATTTT.

On this clone: Different DNA sequences within this sample yield the same CDR3. The V and J genes are TRBV7-6 and TRBJ1-1; possibly TRBD1 for D (5 bases). CDR1 SGHVS and CDR2 FNYEAQ come from the germline V gene. The CDR3 is made up of 13 amino acids. V lost 4 bases, J lost 2 bases, and 8 bases lay in between. CDR3 in amino acids: CASSSDRNTEAFF. The CDR3 DNA reads as TGTGCCAGCAGCTCCGACAGAAACACTGAAGCTTTCTTT.

V gene TRBV5-6 combines with J gene TRBJ2-5; D possibly corresponds to TRBD2 (5 bases). The CDR3 sequence is 13 residues long. The V end lost 6 bases, the J end lost 1 base, and 10 bases lay between the germline ends. Per the germline V gene, CDR1 is SGHDT and CDR2 is YYEEEE. In DNA, the CDR3 is TGTGCCAGCACCATACGGGGCCAAGAGACCCAGTACTTC. As protein: CASTIRGQETQYF.